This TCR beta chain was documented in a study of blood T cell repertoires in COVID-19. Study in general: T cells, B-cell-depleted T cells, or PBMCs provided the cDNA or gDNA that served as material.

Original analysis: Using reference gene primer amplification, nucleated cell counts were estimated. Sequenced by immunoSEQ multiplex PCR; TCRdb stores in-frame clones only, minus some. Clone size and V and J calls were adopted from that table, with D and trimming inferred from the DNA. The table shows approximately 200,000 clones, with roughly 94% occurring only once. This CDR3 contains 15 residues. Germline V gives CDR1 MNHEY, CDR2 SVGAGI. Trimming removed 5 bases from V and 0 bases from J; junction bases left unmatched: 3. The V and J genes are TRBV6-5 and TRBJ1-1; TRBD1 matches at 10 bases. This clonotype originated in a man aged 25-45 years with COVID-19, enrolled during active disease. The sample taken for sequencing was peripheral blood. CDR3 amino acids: CASSLGQGVNTEAFF. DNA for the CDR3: TGTGCCAGCAGTCTTGGACAGGGGGTGAACACTGAAGCTTTCTTT.